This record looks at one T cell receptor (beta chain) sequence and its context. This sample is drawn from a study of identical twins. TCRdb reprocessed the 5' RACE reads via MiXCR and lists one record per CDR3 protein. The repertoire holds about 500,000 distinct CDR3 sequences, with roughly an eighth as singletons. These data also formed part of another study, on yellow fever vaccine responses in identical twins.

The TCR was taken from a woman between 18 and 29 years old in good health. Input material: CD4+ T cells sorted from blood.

CDR3 amino acids: CASRLGWGYGYTF. In nucleotides, the CDR3 is TGTGCCAGCAGGCTAGGTTGGGGCTATGGCTACACCTTC. The chain links TRBV28 to TRBJ1-2; D is undetermined. In germline, CDR1 is MDHEN, CDR2 SYDVKM. The V and J ends lost 6 bases and 4 bases respectively, with 12 bases between them. The CDR3 sequence is 13 residues long.